The rows below give T cell receptor beta chains drawn from one sample of a study of cytomegalovirus exposure and HLA in healthy donors. Sequencing used immunoSEQ multiplex PCR; TCRdb keeps in-frame clones, though not all of them. Of about 150,000 clones listed, roughly 80% are singletons. The sequencing input was PBMCs. The receptor set was obtained from a woman aged 40-49 years in good health and CMV-seropositive. Both conserved end residues are part of each CDR3. D genes are given only for firm matches. Clone size is not always given. Where it is, it says once, few, many or a class for expanded clones.

J gene | D gene | V gene | clone size | CDR3 protein | CDR3 DNA
TRBJ1-6 | TRBD1 | TRBV28 | few | CASSTGGSPLHF | TGTGCCAGCAGCACAGGGGGCTCACCCCTCCACTTT
TRBJ2-5 | TRBD1 | TRBV28 | - | CASRMTGLETQYF | TGTGCCAGCAGGATGACAGGGTTGGAGACCCAGTACTTC
TRBJ2-5 | - | TRBV6-1 | - | CASSYSETQYF | TGTGCCAGCAGTTATTCAGAGACCCAGTACTTC
TRBJ1-1 | - | TRBV7-3 | - | CASSRGGSTEAFF | TGTGCCAGCAGCCGTGGGGGCAGCACTGAAGCTTTCTTT
TRBJ1-2 | - | TRBV6-5 | - | CASGRANLGLYGYTF | TGTGCCAGCGGCCGGGCCAACTTGGGACTCTATGGCTACACCTTC
TRBJ1-1 | - | TRBV7-9 | - | CASSFGQRQEAFF | TGTGCCAGCAGCTTCGGTCAGAGACAAGAAGCTTTCTTT
TRBJ2-7 | TRBD2 | TRBV7-9 | - | CSSSPQTSGGAHEQYF | TGTTCCAGCAGCCCGCAAACTAGCGGGGGGGCCCACGAGCAGTACTTC
TRBJ1-1 | - | TRBV18 | - | CASSPPNKGDRNTEAFF | TGTGCCAGCTCACCACCAAATAAAGGGGATAGGAACACTGAAGCTTTCTTT
TRBJ1-1 | TRBD1 | TRBV7-9 | - | CASSSGTGVNTEAFF | TGTGCCAGCAGCTCTGGGACAGGGGTGAACACTGAAGCTTTCTTT
TRBJ2-2 | TRBD1 | TRBV19 | few | CASIGDRVTGELFF | TGTGCCAGTATAGGGGACAGGGTCACCGGGGAGCTGTTTTTT
TRBJ1-2 | - | TRBV6-5 | few | CASSYQGGGYGYTF | TGTGCCAGCAGTTACCAGGGAGGGGGATATGGCTACACCTTC
TRBJ1-2 | TRBD1 | TRBV28 | - | CASSFRTGGGYTF | TGTGCCAGCAGTTTCCGGACAGGGGGAGGCTACACCTTC
TRBJ2-1 | - | TRBV7-9 | - | CASSLPPSDEQFF | TGTGCCAGCAGCTTGCCTCCGAGCGATGAGCAGTTCTTC
TRBJ2-1 | TRBD2 | TRBV6-1 | once | CASSGGLAGVVEQFF | TGTGCCAGCAGTGGGGGACTAGCGGGGGTTGTTGAGCAGTTCTTC
TRBJ2-7 | TRBD1 | TRBV15 | - | CATSRGDRRSEQYF | TGTGCCACCAGCAGAGGGGACAGGAGGTCCGAGCAGTACTTC
TRBJ2-7 | TRBD1 | TRBV6-6 | - | CASSWDAGGSVEQYF | TGTGCCAGCAGTTGGGATGCAGGGGGTTCGGTCGAGCAGTACTTC
TRBJ1-1 | - | TRBV2 | - | CASILGSLMNTEAFF | TGTGCCAGCATTCTGGGCAGTCTCATGAACACTGAAGCTTTCTTT
TRBJ1-6 | TRBD1 | TRBV5-6 | - | CASSVTGVNSPLHF | TGTGCCAGCAGCGTGACAGGGGTGAATTCACCCCTCCACTTT
TRBJ1-6 | - | TRBV7-9 | - | CASSDSSINSPLHF | TGTGCCAGCAGTGATAGTTCAATAAATTCACCCCTCCACTTT
TRBJ2-1 | TRBD1 | TRBV5-1 | - | CASSSDRAAYNEQFF | TGCGCCAGCAGCTCCGACAGGGCGGCTTACAATGAGCAGTTCTTC
TRBJ1-6 | TRBD1 | TRBV5-4 | - | CASSLEGTVNSPLHF | TGTGCCAGCAGCTTGGAAGGGACAGTTAATTCACCCCTCCACTTT
TRBJ1-1 | - | TRBV30 | - | CAWSDGVNTEAFF | TGTGCCTGGAGTGACGGGGTGAACACTGAAGCTTTCTTT
TRBJ1-6 | - | TRBV28 | - | CASSLGGGGYNSPLHF | TGTGCCAGCAGTTTGGGCGGGGGGGGGTATAATTCACCCCTCCACTTT
TRBJ2-7 | TRBD1 | TRBV28 | - | CASRDRGYEQYF | TGTGCCAGCCGGGACAGGGGGTACGAGCAGTACTTC